The rows below give T cell receptor beta chains drawn from one sample of a study of blood T cells in healthy people across ages. TCRdb re-called the 5' RACE reads through MiXCR, storing one row per CDR3 protein. The sample comprises about 1,800,000 distinct CDR3 sequences, 28% of which are singletons, and 7.7% rests with the top ten. The sequenced material came from blood. These receptors were collected from a woman younger than 45 in good health. Each CDR3 is given with its conserved first and last residue. A D gene is named only where the DNA matches it firmly. Size is stated for part of the rows, as once, few or many counts, or as a class when the clone is expanded.

v_gene	d_gene	j_gene	abundance	CDR3aa	CDR3nt
TRBV24-1	TRBD1	TRBJ2-5	.	CATSEMGQKKETQYF	TGTGCCACCAGTGAGATGGGACAGAAAAAAGAGACCCAGTACTTC
TRBV6-2/TRBV6-3	.	TRBJ1-5	.	CASSYDYSTNQPQHF	TGTGCCAGCAGTTACGATTACAGTACGAATCAGCCCCAGCATTTT
TRBV12-3/TRBV12-4	.	TRBJ2-1	.	CATTRGARGNEQFF	TGTGCCACCACCCGGGGGGCTAGGGGCAATGAGCAGTTCTTC
TRBV12-3/TRBV12-4	.	TRBJ2-3	.	CASSFRDGDTQYF	TGTGCCAGCAGTTTCCGCGATGGGGATACGCAGTATTTT
TRBV15	.	TRBJ2-3	.	CATSREPRREDTQYF	TGTGCCACCAGCAGGGAGCCTCGACGGGAAGATACGCAGTATTTT
TRBV7-9	.	TRBJ2-7	many	CASSASSHVKQYF	TGTGCCAGCAGCGCGTCTAGCCACGTGAAGCAGTACTTC
TRBV20-1	.	TRBJ2-7	.	CSATLRSYEQYF	TGCAGTGCTACCCTCCGGTCCTACGAGCAGTACTTC
TRBV18	.	TRBJ1-5	.	CASSPAKQPQHF	TGTGCCAGCTCACCAGCAAAGCAGCCCCAGCATTTT
TRBV18	TRBD1	TRBJ1-4	.	CASSPIRQGEKLFF	TGTGCCAGCTCACCAATTCGACAGGGAGAAAAACTGTTTTTT
TRBV24-1	TRBD1	TRBJ1-5	few	CATSQGAQSNQPQHF	TGTGCCACCAGCCAGGGGGCCCAGAGCAATCAGCCCCAGCATTTT
TRBV10-3	.	TRBJ2-1	.	CAISLSGNEQFF	TGTGCCATCAGCCTTAGTGGGAATGAGCAGTTCTTC
TRBV7-9	.	TRBJ1-2	.	CASSSKGQGKSNYGYTF	TGTGCCAGCAGCTCTAAGGGGCAGGGCAAGTCTAACTATGGCTACACCTTC
TRBV9	.	TRBJ2-3	few	CASSDRGPTPDTQYF	TGTGCCAGCAGCGACCGAGGTCCGACACCAGATACGCAGTATTTT
TRBV29-1	TRBD2	TRBJ2-1	.	CSVEDSGLAEFF	TGCAGCGTTGAAGATTCCGGACTAGCGGAGTTCTTC
TRBV6-5	TRBD1	TRBJ1-4	few	CASSPGRGREKLFF	TGTGCCAGCAGTCCAGGCAGGGGGCGAGAAAAACTGTTTTTT
TRBV10-2	TRBD2	TRBJ2-7	few	CASGLEGLAGDEQYF	TGCGCCAGCGGCCTGGAGGGACTAGCGGGAGACGAGCAGTACTTC
TRBV2	TRBD2	TRBJ2-1	.	CASREFPSGSYEQFF	TGTGCCAGCAGAGAATTTCCTAGCGGGAGCTATGAGCAGTTCTTC
TRBV28	TRBD1	TRBJ1-2	.	CASSYGTVDGYTF	TGTGCCAGCAGCTACGGGACAGTCGATGGCTACACCTTC
TRBV7-3	.	TRBJ2-5	many	CASSQDRYQETQYF	TGTGCCAGCAGCCAAGACAGATACCAAGAGACCCAGTACTTC
TRBV20-1	TRBD1	TRBJ1-1	few	CSATSRGRVNTEAFF	TGCAGTGCTACTTCCAGGGGGCGGGTGAACACTGAAGCTTTCTTT
TRBV7-9	.	TRBJ1-1	few	CASSLQGRAFF	TGTGCCAGCAGTCTTCAGGGAAGAGCTTTCTTT
TRBV5-1	TRBD2	TRBJ2-7	many	CASSLALADSYEQYF	TGCGCCAGCAGCTTGGCCCTAGCGGACTCCTACGAGCAGTACTTC
TRBV14	TRBD1	TRBJ2-1	few	CASSPRQGTHEQFF	TGTGCCAGCAGCCCTCGACAGGGAACCCACGAGCAGTTCTTC
TRBV12-3/TRBV12-4	TRBD2	TRBJ2-3	few	CASTPTSGGSTDTQYF	TGTGCCAGCACACCTACTAGCGGGGGGAGCACAGATACGCAGTATTTT
TRBV20-1	TRBD1	TRBJ1-4	few	CSARGGQEKLFF	TGCAGTGCTAGGGGGGGACAGGAAAAACTGTTTTTT
TRBV7-2	.	TRBJ2-3	.	CASSIPGGIGDTQYF	TGTGCCAGCAGCATTCCGGGTGGGATTGGGGATACGCAGTATTTT
TRBV20-1	TRBD1	TRBJ1-1	.	CSAPGQGGMNTEAFF	TGCAGTGCTCCAGGACAGGGGGGCATGAACACTGAAGCTTTCTTT
TRBV20-1	.	TRBJ2-4	once	CSARKLSGTIYNEQYF	TGCAGTGCTAGAAAGCTAAGCGGGACAATCTACAATGAGCAGTACTTC
TRBV2	TRBD2	TRBJ2-7	.	CASSKDRDGETSGGYEQYF	TGTGCCAGCAGCAAGGACCGGGACGGAGAGACTAGCGGGGGGTACGAGCAGTACTTC
TRBV7-2	TRBD2	TRBJ2-5	.	CASSFVTSGGQETQYF	TGTGCCAGCAGCTTCGTGACTAGCGGGGGACAAGAGACCCAGTACTTC
TRBV12-3/TRBV12-4	.	TRBJ2-1	few	CASSLGVAVGQFF	TGTGCCAGCAGTTTAGGGGTAGCGGTTGGGCAGTTCTTC
TRBV5-1	.	TRBJ2-7	.	CASSSGCFYEQYF	TGCGCCAGCAGTTCGGGTTGCTTCTACGAGCAGTACTTC
TRBV24-1	.	TRBJ2-1	many	CATSDLGDEQFF	TGTGCCACCAGTGATCTCGGCGATGAGCAGTTCTTC
TRBV20-1	.	TRBJ2-5	.	CSARGRGGDWETQYF	TGCAGTGCTAGAGGGAGGGGTGGGGATTGGGAGACCCAGTACTTC
TRBV2	.	TRBJ2-3	few	CASSEPLWDTQYF	TGTGCCAGCAGTGAACCCCTGTGGGATACGCAGTATTTT
TRBV24-1	.	TRBJ1-2	few	CATSDYDKNYGYTF	TGTGCCACCAGTGATTACGACAAGAACTATGGCTACACCTTC
TRBV7-2	TRBD2	TRBJ2-1	few	CASRRTSGTTYNEQFF	TGTGCCAGCAGGCGGACTAGCGGGACCACCTACAATGAGCAGTTCTTC
TRBV27	.	TRBJ2-1	few	CASGKTSGGLSEQFF	TGTGCCAGCGGCAAGACTAGTGGGGGACTTAGTGAGCAGTTCTTC
TRBV6-6	.	TRBJ2-3	.	CASSYSTVTDTQYF	TGTGCCAGCAGTTACTCGACGGTCACAGATACGCAGTATTTT
TRBV29-1	.	TRBJ1-5	.	CSAITGWGQPQHF	TGCAGCGCCATTACAGGGTGGGGTCAGCCCCAGCATTTT
TRBV20-1	.	TRBJ2-1	once	CSSPQGRGRWNEQFF	TGCAGTTCCCCCCAGGGCCGAGGAAGGTGGAATGAGCAGTTCTTC